The 24 T cell receptor beta chains below all came from one sample that was sequenced in a study of CD8 T cells in ankylosing spondylitis (dated by TCRdb to 2017 to 2019). Library preparation employed 5' RACE. This sample was sequenced with an Illumina HiSeq 2500. TCRdb trimmed public reads at Q25 via fastp, called clones via MiXCR and kept in-frame beta chains. Each CDR3 protein gets just one entry, which takes the most common genes and DNA from the rows behind it. Across this sample there are around 300,000 distinct CDR3 sequences, with around 20% seen only once. The ten largest clones add up to 3.5% of the sample. The sample taken for sequencing was blood, either unsorted or a sorted T cell fraction (not recorded which). The receptors stem from a female donor with ankylosing spondylitis or in good health (not recorded which).

This clonotype was picked up a small number of times. The chain combines TRBV6-5 with TRBJ2-1; D is perhaps TRBD2 (5 bases). Germline values: CDR1 MNHEY, CDR2 SVGAGI. V shed 6 bases and J shed 7 bases, with 10 bases lying between them. The CDR3 length is 12 residues. CDR3 DNA sequence: TGTGCCAGCAGAAGGACTCCGAATGAGCAGTTCTTC. Its protein product is CASRRTPNEQFF.

This clonotype appeared many times. The V call is TRBV12-3 or TRBV12-4, the J call TRBJ2-1, with TRBD2 identical over 10 bases. The CDR3 length is 15 residues. The ends lost 2 bases at V and 7 bases at J; junction bases unmatched: 5. In DNA form, the CDR3 reads TGTGCCAGCAGTTTATCTAGCGGGAGTAGTAATGAGCAGTTCTTC. Translation gives CASSLSSGSSNEQFF.

This clonotype was counted a few times. The chain carries TRBV12-3 or TRBV12-4 and TRBJ2-2, with a weak D call TRBD2 (6 bases). V lost 2 bases, J lost 4 bases, and 11 bases lay in between. This CDR3 comprises 15 residues. The chain's CDR3 is CASSLTGVRTGELFF. The CDR3 region has the DNA TGTGCCAGCAGTTTAACGGGGGTCCGCACCGGGGAGCTGTTTTTT.

This rearrangement joins TRBV25-1 to TRBJ1-2; no clear D. The CDR3 is 13 residues long. The V and J ends lost 1 base and 9 bases respectively, with 12 bases between them. Germline CDR1 reads MGHDK; CDR2 reads SYGVNS. CDR3 in amino acids: CASSESPHVSYTF. Here the CDR3 DNA reads TGTGCCAGCAGTGAATCTCCCCACGTGAGCTACACCTTC.

This clonotype turned up a few times. This chain joins TRBV7-2 and TRBJ2-7; D call uncertain. This CDR3 has 14 amino acids. V was shortened by 1 base and J by 3 bases, with 10 bases between the two germline ends. Germline V gene sequence: CDR1 SGHTA, CDR2 FQGNSA. CDR3 residues: CASSLDFSDYEQYF. Written as DNA, the CDR3 is TGTGCCAGCAGCTTAGACTTCTCCGACTACGAGCAGTACTTC.

This clonotype was picked up many times. The chain couples TRBV4-3 to TRBJ1-3; D unclear. The CDR3 is 14 residues long. Germline CDR1 LGHNA, CDR2 YSLEER. Trimming stripped 1 base from V and 5 bases from J, with 9 bases between. DNA for the CDR3: TGCGCCAGCAGCCAAGCCGGACTACGAAACACCATATATTTT. The encoded protein is CASSQAGLRNTIYF.

The chain recombines TRBV6-5 with TRBJ2-5; 8 bases line up with TRBD1. The CDR3 length is 15 residues. Germline CDR1 reads MNHEY; CDR2 reads SVGAGI. Trimming took 4 bases from V and 2 from J; bases not matched to a gene: 6. The CDR3 region is CASSLGQGGQETQYF. The CDR3 DNA reads TGTGCCAGCAGTTTAGGACAGGGTGGGCAAGAGACCCAGTACTTC.

This clonotype showed up many times. The J gene is TRBJ2-1, the V gene TRBV27; D uncertain. Germline values: CDR1 MNHEY, CDR2 SMNVEV (reference sequence). Trimming left V 3 bases short and J 0 bases short, with 9 bases between. CDR3 length: 15 amino acids. CDR3 residues: CASSLRFRSYNEQFF. CDR3 coding DNA: TGTGCCAGCAGTTTGAGGTTTCGCTCCTACAATGAGCAGTTCTTC.

This clonotype was recorded at least ten times. The chain links TRBV10-3 to TRBJ2-1; 7 bases are shared with TRBD2. Trimming at V came to 8 bases and at J to 0 bases, leaving 7 bases not matched to a gene. CDR1 and CDR2 from the germline V gene are ENHRY and SYGVKD. This CDR3 has 15 amino acids. As DNA, the CDR3 is TGTGCCATCCGAGATGGCGGGAGCTCCTACAATGAGCAGTTCTTC. Its protein product is CAIRDGGSSYNEQFF.

This clonotype was observed a handful of times. The J gene is TRBJ2-5, the V gene TRBV20-1; D remains ambiguous. CDR3 length: 15 residues. Germline lookup yields CDR1 DFQATT and CDR2 SNEGSKA (reference sequence). The germline V and J ends were trimmed by 6 bases and 3 bases, with 20 bases remaining between them. CDR3 DNA sequence: TGCAGTGCCCTCCCCATGGGCGTATTCAAAGAGACCCAGTACTTC. This sequence encodes CSALPMGVFKETQYF.

This chain connects TRBV6-1 to TRBJ2-1; 7 bases fit TRBD2. V shed 7 bases and J 4 bases; nucleotides not matched to a gene: 10. Germline CDR1 and CDR2: MNHNS and SASEGT. The CDR3 is made up of 15 amino acids. CDR3 residues: CASTGPGLRYNEQFF. For the CDR3, the DNA is TGTGCCAGCACCGGACCGGGACTACGTTACAATGAGCAGTTCTTC.

This clonotype was counted ten times or more. This chain joins TRBV20-1 and TRBJ1-2, with 7 bases that match TRBD1. The germline CDR1 and CDR2 sequences are DFQATT and SNEGSKA (reference sequence). This CDR3 has 13 amino acids. Losses at the gene ends were 3 bases for V and 9 bases for J; bases not matched to a gene: 10. CDR3 loop: CSASQQGRGSYTF. Here the CDR3 DNA reads TGCAGTGCTAGTCAACAGGGGAGAGGTAGCTACACCTTC.

The rearrangement uses TRBV6-1 and TRBJ2-1; D unresolved. Trimming took 2 bases from V and 1 from J, leaving 12 bases between them. Germline CDR1 is MNHNS and CDR2 is SASEGT. The CDR3 length is 16 residues. CDR3 residues: CASSELSPVSYNEQFF. DNA of the CDR3: TGTGCCAGCAGTGAATTATCGCCGGTATCCTACAATGAGCAGTTCTTC.

The chain carries TRBV5-4 and TRBJ1-4; 7 bases match TRBD1. The CDR3 is 12 residues long. The ends lost 3 bases at V and 7 bases at J; junction bases unmatched: 0. Germline V gene lookup returns CDR1 SGHNT and CDR2 YYREEE (reference sequence). In DNA, the CDR3 is TGTGCCAGCAGCTGGGACAGTGAAAAACTGTTTTTT. Amino acids: CASSWDSEKLFF.

The J gene is TRBJ1-3, the V gene TRBV4-2; TRBD1 agrees at 10 bases. CDR1 and CDR2 (germline): LGHNA, YNFKEQ. The CDR3 length is 15 residues. The V gene end was trimmed by 8 bases and the J gene end by 3 bases; junction bases not matched to a gene: 7. CDR3 DNA: TGTGCCAGCTCACCGCGGGACAGGGGTGGAAACACCATATATTTT. Amino acid sequence: CASSPRDRGGNTIYF.

The chain combines TRBV6-2 or TRBV6-3 with TRBJ1-6; 9 bases map to TRBD1. The CDR3 covers 14 residues. V lost 6 bases and J lost 8; bases outside the gene matches: 5. Per germline, CDR1 MNHEY and CDR2 SVGEGT. The CDR3 here is CASSRTGAHSPLHF. CDR3 coding DNA: TGTGCCAGCAGCCGGACAGGGGCCCATTCACCCCTCCACTTT.

Here the CDR3 reads CSAQGLVETEQYF. Here the CDR3 DNA reads TGCAGTGCCCAAGGACTAGTGGAGACCGAGCAGTACTTC. The genes are TRBV20-1 and TRBJ2-7; 7 nucleotides match TRBD2. Trimming removed 6 bases from V and 6 bases from J; junction bases left unmatched: 11. Germline V gene data show CDR1 as DFQATT and CDR2 as SNEGSKA (reference sequence). This CDR3 contains 13 residues.

This sequence joins TRBV6-2 or TRBV6-3 and TRBJ1-5, with D perhaps matching TRBD1 (5 bases). Germline CDR1 MNHEY, CDR2 SVGEGT. V was cut by 6 bases and J by 7 bases, with 19 bases left in between. The CDR3 loop spans 15 amino acids. This CDR3 reads CASRPTALAGQPQHF. Here the CDR3 DNA reads TGTGCCAGCAGACCAACCGCACTGGCAGGGCAGCCCCAGCATTTT.

This clonotype was seen more than once but under ten times. The chain has TRBV10-3 and TRBJ1-1; the D gene is possibly TRBD1 (5 bases). V gave up 7 bases and J gave up 1 base, with 10 bases separating them. This CDR3 comprises 13 residues. Germline-derived CDR1 and CDR2 are ENHRY and SYGVKD. CDR3 bases: TGTGCCATCACCAGTACAGGGAACACTGAAGCTTTCTTT. Translated: CAITSTGNTEAFF.

This clonotype was observed many times. The CDR3 nucleotides are TGTGCCACCGGACAGTTCGCTGGGGCCAACGTCCTGACTTTC. This translates into CATGQFAGANVLTF. The V call is TRBV2, the J call TRBJ2-6; perhaps TRBD1 as D (6 bases). Trimming took off 10 bases at V and 2 bases at J, with 12 bases between the two ends. The CDR3 covers 14 residues. Germline CDR1 and CDR2: SNHLY and FYNNEI.

This chain links TRBV29-1 with TRBJ2-4, with a tentative D call TRBD2 (7 bases). The CDR3 runs 14 residues. V lost 3 bases to trimming and J lost 3 bases, with 12 bases between them. CDR1 is SQVTM, CDR2 ANQGSEA, per germline. CDR3 region: CSVDEGGLKNIQYF. The DNA of the CDR3 is TGCAGCGTTGACGAGGGGGGGCTCAAAAACATTCAGTACTTC.

This clonotype was counted a few times. The gene calls are TRBV20-1 and TRBJ1-1; 7 bases match TRBD1. The CDR3 is 13 amino acids. V lost 4 bases and J lost 7; bases outside the gene matches: 9. CDR1 is DFQATT, CDR2 SNEGSKA, per germline (reference sequence). In nucleotides, the CDR3 is TGCAGTGCTATTAGGACAGGTTGGAGTGAAGCTTTCTTT. It specifies CSAIRTGWSEAFF.

In its sample, this clonotype was seen many times. J is TRBJ2-2 and V is TRBV6-2 or TRBV6-3, with TRBD1 as a possible D gene (7 bases). Germline V gives CDR1 MNHEY, CDR2 SVGEGT. V was clipped by 6 bases and J by 6 bases, with 14 bases between them. The CDR3 covers 14 residues. The CDR3 reads CASRNQGGAGELFF. CDR3 nucleotides: TGTGCCAGCAGGAACCAGGGGGGCGCCGGGGAGCTGTTTTTT.

V gene TRBV20-1 combines with J gene TRBJ2-1; the D gene is possibly TRBD2 (6 bases). Trimming shortened V by 0 bases and J by 8 bases, and 8 bases separated the two germline ends. The CDR3 contains 12 residues. The germline CDR1 and CDR2 sequences are DFQATT and SNEGSKA (reference sequence). As DNA, the CDR3 is TGCAGTGCTAGAGACGAGCGGGATGAGCAGTTCTTC. Protein sequence: CSARDERDEQFF.